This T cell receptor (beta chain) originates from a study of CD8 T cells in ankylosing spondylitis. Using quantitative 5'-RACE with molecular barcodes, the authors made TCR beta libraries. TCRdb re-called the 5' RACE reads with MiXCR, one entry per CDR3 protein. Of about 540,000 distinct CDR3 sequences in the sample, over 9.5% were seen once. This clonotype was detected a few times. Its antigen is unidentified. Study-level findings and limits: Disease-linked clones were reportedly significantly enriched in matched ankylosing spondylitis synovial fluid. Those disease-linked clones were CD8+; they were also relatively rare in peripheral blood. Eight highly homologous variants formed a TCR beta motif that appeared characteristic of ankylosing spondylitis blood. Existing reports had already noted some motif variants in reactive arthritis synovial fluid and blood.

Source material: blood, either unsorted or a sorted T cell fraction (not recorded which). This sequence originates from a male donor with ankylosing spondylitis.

CDR3 bases: TGCGCCAGCAGCTTGGGAGGGGCCACCACAGATACGCAGTATTTT. Residues: CASSLGGATTDTQYF. V and J are TRBV5-1 and TRBJ2-3; the D gene could be TRBD1 or TRBD2 (5 bases each). The germline gives CDR1 SGHRS, CDR2 YFSETQ. There are 15 residues in the CDR3. Between the trimmed V and J ends, which lost 0 bases and 2 bases, there was a span of 10 bases.